This T cell receptor beta chain was identified in a study of blood T cell repertoires in COVID-19. The CDR3 spans 15 residues. V was trimmed by 0 bases and J by 4 bases, leaving 15 bases between them. The V gene's germline CDR1 is GTSNPN and CDR2 SVGIG (reference sequence). TCRdb's table, derived via immunoSEQ multiplex PCR, lists solely in-frame clones and lacks some. The table lists some 340,000 clones, roughly nine tenths of them singletons. The chain uses TRBV30 and TRBJ1-2, with D perhaps TRBD1 (5 bases). The source is a woman in her 30s who had been exposed to COVID-19. The sample consisted of PBMCs or T cells enriched from blood (not recorded which). CDR3 in DNA: TGTGCCTGGAGTGTAATGCAGGGTGCGGTCTATGGCTACACCTTC. Translated, it gives CAWSVMQGAVYGYTF.